Below, one T cell receptor beta chain is given with its context. With 8 bases removed from V and 4 bases from J, the gap between germline ends came to 14 bases. The CDR3 has 13 amino acids. Per germline, CDR1 SNHLY and CDR2 FYNNEI. Clones were read by immunoSEQ multiplex PCR, and TCRdb kept only the in-frame ones, dropping some. This sample has 45,000 to 60,000 clones, with approximately 91% found just once. This sample is part of a study of T cell changes during pregnancy in multiple sclerosis. The rearrangement uses TRBV2 and TRBJ1-1; maybe TRBD1 (5 bases). This TCR was sampled from a female donor in good health, enrolled as a control in a pregnancy study. The specimen was peripheral blood, collected after pregnancy. The CDR3 loop is CASHLQEGTEAFF. As DNA, the CDR3 is TGTGCCAGCCATTTACAGGAGGGCACTGAAGCTTTCTTT.